The T cell receptor (beta chain) described here comes from a study of T cell responses to AZD1222 COVID-19 vaccine. Turning to the study itself: The analysis combined second doses at about 4 or about 12 weeks.

Findings and caveats of the study: Spike was spanned by vaccine-associated CD4 TCRs, with dominance at 160-218 and 743-854. Baseline seropositivity characterized only a handful of AZD1222 recipients. White British people made up most donors, females outnumbered males, and clonal diversity was possibly underestimated.

A word on this clone: No antigen is known for it.

Germline V lookup: CDR1 KGHSH, CDR2 LQKENI. The CDR3 contains 15 residues. Trimming cost V 3 bases and J 4 bases; bases outside gene matches: 8. Clones were read by immunoSEQ multiplex PCR, and TCRdb kept only the in-frame ones, dropping some. Among about 94,000 clones listed, 90% were seen once. The chain combines TRBV18 with TRBJ2-7; 8 nucleotides match TRBD1. The sample was peripheral blood, taken on day 0 of AZD1222 vaccination. This clonotype was obtained from an adult in good health. CDR3 coding DNA: TGTGCCAGCTCACCTAACAGGGGGATGGGGTACGAGCAGTACTTC. As protein: CASSPNRGMGYEQYF.